This entry features one TCR beta chain sequence. The primer mix had 60 Vbeta and 13 Jbeta primers. Clones were read by immunoSEQ multiplex PCR, and TCRdb kept only the in-frame ones, dropping some. The data contain some 200,000 clones, over 80% of them singletons. These data are taken from a study of cytomegalovirus exposure and HLA in healthy donors. V gave up 2 bases and J gave up 0 bases, with 5 bases separating them. This CDR3 has 14 residues. Germline CDR1 and CDR2: KGHSH and LQKENI. The chain employs TRBV18 and TRBJ2-1; no firm D call. Sequencing input: PBMCs. This TCR was recovered from a man aged 45-65 years in good health and CMV-seronegative. The CDR3 bases are TGTGCCAGCTCACCAATCAGCTCCTACAATGAGCAGTTCTTC. It yields the protein CASSPISSYNEQFF.